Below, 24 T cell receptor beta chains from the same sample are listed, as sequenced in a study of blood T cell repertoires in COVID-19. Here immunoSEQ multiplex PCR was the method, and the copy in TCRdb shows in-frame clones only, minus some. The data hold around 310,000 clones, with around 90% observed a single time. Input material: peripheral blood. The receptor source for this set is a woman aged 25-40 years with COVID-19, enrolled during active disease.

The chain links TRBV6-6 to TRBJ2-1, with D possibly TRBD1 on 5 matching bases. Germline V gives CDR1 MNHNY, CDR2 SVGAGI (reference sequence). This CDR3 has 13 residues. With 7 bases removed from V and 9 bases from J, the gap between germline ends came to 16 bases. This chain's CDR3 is CASTPVQAAEQFF. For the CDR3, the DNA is TGTGCCAGCACCCCCGTACAGGCGGCTGAGCAGTTCTTC.

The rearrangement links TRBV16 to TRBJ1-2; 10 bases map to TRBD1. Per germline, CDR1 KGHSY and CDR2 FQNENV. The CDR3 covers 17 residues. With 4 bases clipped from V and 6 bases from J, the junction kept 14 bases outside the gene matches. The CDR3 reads CASSPLNPRTGGDGYTF. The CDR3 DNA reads TGTGCCAGCAGCCCCCTTAACCCAAGGACAGGGGGAGATGGCTACACCTTC.

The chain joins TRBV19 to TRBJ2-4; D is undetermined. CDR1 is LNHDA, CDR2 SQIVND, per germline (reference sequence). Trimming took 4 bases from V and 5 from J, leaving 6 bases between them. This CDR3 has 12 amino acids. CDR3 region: CASSSVENIQYF. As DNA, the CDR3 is TGTGCCAGTAGTAGCGTAGAAAACATTCAGTACTTC.

CDR3 nucleotides: TGTGCCAGCAGCAAAGAGCCCCCCGGGGAGCGGGGCTACACCTTC. Its protein product is CASSKEPPGERGYTF. This chain connects TRBV21-1 to TRBJ1-2. TRBV21-1 is labeled a pseudogene. The CDR3 has 15 residues.

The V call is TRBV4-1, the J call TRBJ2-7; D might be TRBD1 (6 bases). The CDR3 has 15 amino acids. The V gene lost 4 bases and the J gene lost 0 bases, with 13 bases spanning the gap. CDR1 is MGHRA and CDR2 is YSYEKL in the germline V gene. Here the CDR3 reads CASSRNTGSSYEQYF. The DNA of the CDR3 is TGCGCCAGCAGCCGAAATACAGGGAGCTCCTACGAGCAGTACTTC.

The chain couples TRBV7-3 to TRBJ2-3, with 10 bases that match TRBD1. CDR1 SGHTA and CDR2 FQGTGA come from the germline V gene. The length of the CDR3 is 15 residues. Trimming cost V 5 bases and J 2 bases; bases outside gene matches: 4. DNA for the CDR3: TGTGCCAGCAGCCGACAGGGGGCCCACACAGATACGCAGTATTTT. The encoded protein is CASSRQGAHTDTQYF. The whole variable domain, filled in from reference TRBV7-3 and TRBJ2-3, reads GAGVSQTPSNKVTEKGKYVELRCDPISGHTALYWYRQSLGQGPEFLIYFQGTGAADDSGLPNDRFFAVRPEGSVSTLKIQRTERGDSAVYLCASSRQGAHTDTQYFGPGTRLTVL.

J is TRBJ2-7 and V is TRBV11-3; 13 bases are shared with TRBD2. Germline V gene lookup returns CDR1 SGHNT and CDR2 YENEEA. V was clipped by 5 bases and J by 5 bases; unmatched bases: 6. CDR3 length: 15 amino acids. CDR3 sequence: CASSPGTSGNDEQYF. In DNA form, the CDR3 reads TGTGCCAGCAGCCCCGGGACTAGCGGGAACGACGAGCAGTACTTC.

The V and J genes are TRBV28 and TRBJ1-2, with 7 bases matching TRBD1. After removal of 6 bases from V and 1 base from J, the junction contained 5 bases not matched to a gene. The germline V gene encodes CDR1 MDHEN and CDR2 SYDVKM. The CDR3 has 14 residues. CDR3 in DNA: TGTGCCAGCAGCCGACAGGGAGTTAACTATGGCTACACCTTC. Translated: CASSRQGVNYGYTF.

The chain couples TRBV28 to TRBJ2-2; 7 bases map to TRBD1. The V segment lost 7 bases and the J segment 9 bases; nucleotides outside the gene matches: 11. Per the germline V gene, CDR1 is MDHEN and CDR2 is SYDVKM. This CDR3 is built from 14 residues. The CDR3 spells CASIAVQGSRELFF. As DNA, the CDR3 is TGTGCCAGCATCGCAGTACAGGGGTCAAGGGAGCTGTTTTTT.

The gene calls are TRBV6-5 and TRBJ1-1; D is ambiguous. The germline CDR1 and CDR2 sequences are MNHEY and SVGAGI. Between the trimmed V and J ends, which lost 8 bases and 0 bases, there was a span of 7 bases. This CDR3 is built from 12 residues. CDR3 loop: CASQLMNTEAFF. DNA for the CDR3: TGTGCCAGCCAACTCATGAACACTGAAGCTTTCTTT.

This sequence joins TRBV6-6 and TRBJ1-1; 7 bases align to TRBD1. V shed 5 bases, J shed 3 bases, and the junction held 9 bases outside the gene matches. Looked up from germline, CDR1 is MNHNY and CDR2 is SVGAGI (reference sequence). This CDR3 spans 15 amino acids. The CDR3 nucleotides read TGTGCCAGCAGTCCAAGACAGGGAATCTACACTGAAGCTTTCTTT. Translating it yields CASSPRQGIYTEAFF.

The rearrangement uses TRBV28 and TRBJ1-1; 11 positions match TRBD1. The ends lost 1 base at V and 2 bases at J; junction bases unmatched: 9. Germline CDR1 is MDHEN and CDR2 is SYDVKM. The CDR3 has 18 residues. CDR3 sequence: CASSLLSWDRGKNTEAFF. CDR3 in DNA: TGTGCCAGCAGTTTATTGAGTTGGGACAGGGGGAAAAACACTGAAGCTTTCTTT.

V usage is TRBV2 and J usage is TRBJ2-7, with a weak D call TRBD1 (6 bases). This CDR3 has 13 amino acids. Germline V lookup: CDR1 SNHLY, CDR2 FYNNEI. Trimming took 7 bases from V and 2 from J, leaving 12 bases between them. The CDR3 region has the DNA TGTGCCAGCAATCGGCAGGGGACCTACGAGCAGTACTTC. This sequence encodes CASNRQGTYEQYF.

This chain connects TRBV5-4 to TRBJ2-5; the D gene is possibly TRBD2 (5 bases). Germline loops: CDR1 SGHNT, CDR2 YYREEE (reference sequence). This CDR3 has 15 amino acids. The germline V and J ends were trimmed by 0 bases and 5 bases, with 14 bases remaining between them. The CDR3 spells CASSLDRRVAETQYF. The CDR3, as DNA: TGTGCCAGCAGCTTGGACCGTCGGGTAGCGGAGACCCAGTACTTC.

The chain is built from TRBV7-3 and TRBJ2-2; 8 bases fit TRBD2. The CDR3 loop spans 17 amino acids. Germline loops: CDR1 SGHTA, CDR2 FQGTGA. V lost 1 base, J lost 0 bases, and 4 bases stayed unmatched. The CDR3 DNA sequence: TGTGCCAGCAGCTTAATAGCGGGGATCACGAACACCGGGGAGCTGTTTTTT. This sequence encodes CASSLIAGITNTGELFF.

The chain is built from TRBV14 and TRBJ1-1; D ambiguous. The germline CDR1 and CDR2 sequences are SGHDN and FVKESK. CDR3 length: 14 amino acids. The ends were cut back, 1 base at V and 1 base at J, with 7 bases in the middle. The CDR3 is CASSQVRGNTEAFF. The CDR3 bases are TGTGCCAGCAGCCAAGTCCGGGGGAACACTGAAGCTTTCTTT.

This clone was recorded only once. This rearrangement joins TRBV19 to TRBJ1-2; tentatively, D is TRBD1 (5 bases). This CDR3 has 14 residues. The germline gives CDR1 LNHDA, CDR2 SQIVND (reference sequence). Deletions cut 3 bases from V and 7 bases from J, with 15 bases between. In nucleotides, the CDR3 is TGTGCCAGTAGTATTGGGGCCGACATGGGTGGCTACACCTTC. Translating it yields CASSIGADMGGYTF.

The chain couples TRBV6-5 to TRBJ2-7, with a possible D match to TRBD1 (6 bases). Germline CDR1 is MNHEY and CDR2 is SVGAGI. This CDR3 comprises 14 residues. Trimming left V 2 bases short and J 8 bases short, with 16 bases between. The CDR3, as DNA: TGTGCCAGCAGTTACAACTCGTTGGGGACAAAGCAGTACTTC. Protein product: CASSYNSLGTKQYF.

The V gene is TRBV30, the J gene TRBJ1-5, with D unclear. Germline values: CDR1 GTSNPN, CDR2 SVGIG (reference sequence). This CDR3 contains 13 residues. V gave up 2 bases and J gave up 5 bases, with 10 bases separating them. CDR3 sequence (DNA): TGTGCCTGGAGTTTATGGTTAGATCAGCCCCAGCATTTT. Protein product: CAWSLWLDQPQHF.

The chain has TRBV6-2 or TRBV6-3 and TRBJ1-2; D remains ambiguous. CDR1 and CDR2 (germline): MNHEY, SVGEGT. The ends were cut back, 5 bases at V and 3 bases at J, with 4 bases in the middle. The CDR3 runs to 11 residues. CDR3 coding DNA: TGTGCCAGCAGTGCGGACTATGGCTACACCTTC. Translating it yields CASSADYGYTF.

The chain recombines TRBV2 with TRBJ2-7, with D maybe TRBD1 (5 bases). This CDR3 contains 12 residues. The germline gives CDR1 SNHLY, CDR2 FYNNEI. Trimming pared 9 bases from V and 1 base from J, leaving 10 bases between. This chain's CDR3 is CASRRQSYEQYF. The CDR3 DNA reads TGTGCCAGTAGACGACAGTCCTACGAGCAGTACTTC.

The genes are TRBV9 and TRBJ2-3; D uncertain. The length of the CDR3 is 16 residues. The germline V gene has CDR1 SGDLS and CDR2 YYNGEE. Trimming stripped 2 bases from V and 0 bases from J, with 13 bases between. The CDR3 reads CASSVFDASSTDTQYF. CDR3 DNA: TGTGCCAGCAGCGTGTTCGATGCGTCAAGCACAGATACGCAGTATTTT.

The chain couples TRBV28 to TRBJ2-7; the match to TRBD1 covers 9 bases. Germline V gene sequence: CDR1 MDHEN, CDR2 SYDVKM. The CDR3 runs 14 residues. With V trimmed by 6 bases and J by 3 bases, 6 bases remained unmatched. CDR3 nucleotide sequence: TGTGCCAGCAGGCCTGGACAGGGGCACTACGAGCAGTACTTC. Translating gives CASRPGQGHYEQYF.

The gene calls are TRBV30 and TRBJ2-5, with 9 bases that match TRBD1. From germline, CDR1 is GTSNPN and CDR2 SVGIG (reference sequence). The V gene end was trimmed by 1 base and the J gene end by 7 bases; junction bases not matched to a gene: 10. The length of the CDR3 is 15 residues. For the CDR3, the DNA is TGTGCCTGGAGTGAGGACAGGGGAGCCTGGACGACCCAGTACTTC. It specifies CAWSEDRGAWTTQYF. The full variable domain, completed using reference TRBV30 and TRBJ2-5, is SQTIHQWPATLVQPVGSPLSLECTVEGTSNPNLYWYRQAAGRGLQLLFYSVGIGQISSEVPQNLSASRPQDRQFILSSKKLLLSDSGFYLCAWSEDRGAWTTQYFGPGTRLLVL.